This T cell receptor (beta chain) was recovered during a study of memory CD4+ T cells and cytomegalovirus serostatus (dated by TCRdb to the late 2010s). About the investigation overall: The cohort included approximately 35 healthy adults from Belgium, of whom 9 were CMV seropositive and 24 were CMV seronegative. The study sequenced CD4+ memory TCRbeta repertoires of a Belgian cohort with known cytomegalovirus serostatus to replicate a published TCR-based CMV serostatus classifier. The study at large found these results: On the Belgian cohort, the classifier based on the original framework reached a median bootstrapped AUC of roughly 0.96, with a 95% CI of 0.76-1.00. Results were interpreted as suggesting that the CMV-associated TCR signature is largely present in the CD4+ memory repertoire. Only CD4+CD45RO+ memory cells were sequenced, in contrast to the original study, which included naive and memory CD4+ and CD8+ populations. Of 164 previously reported CMV-associated TCRbeta sequences, approximately 70 appeared in the CD4+ memory repertoires, each in one to five individuals. CMV serostatus prediction reached a median bootstrapped AUC of 0.95 with the original framework and about 0.93 with a US-trained random forest.

Inclusive of the bounding cysteine and phenylalanine, the CDR3 is 16 residues long. Left in the record is the CDR3 DNA by itself, 48 bases read in frame from the first base. From V the trimming removes 3 bases and from J it removes 4 bases, while the gene matches leave 8 bases of the junction unaccounted for. From a lookup of the germline V gene, CDR1 and CDR2 are LGHNA and YSLEER. As concerns this clone: The antigen this receptor binds is unknown. Base qualities are not at hand, and no much larger clone is one base apart.

The Quick-DNA Microprep Kit was used to extract genomic DNA from the sorted cells. TCRbeta DNA was amplified with the immunoSEQ hsTCRbeta kit following the manufacturer's protocol. TCRbeta libraries were sequenced on an Illumina MiSeq instrument. The study's own analysis went as follows. Once out-of-frame sequences had been removed, 2 million to 2.5 million distinct TCRbeta sequences were left, which works out to an average of approximately 70,000 per individual. Each individual was scored using the number of 150 to 200 previously reported CMV-associated TCRbeta sequences that the individual carried and the total number of productive distinct TCRbeta sequences. A beta-binomial model was reimplemented in Python, and scikit-learn random forests with default parameters were trained on US cohort data. Classifier performance on the Belgian cohort was summarized as median AUC with percentile confidence intervals calculated over 10,000 bootstrap iterations. TCRdb mirrors the immuneACCESS table, restricted to in-frame sequences. Some clones are absent from its copies; in checked studies, under half trace to an unresolved V gene, and the reason for the others is unknown. Clone size and V and J calls were adopted from that table, with D and trimming inferred from the DNA. The sample table contains just over 25,000 clones; only one count was recorded for around 75% of them. 0.9% to 1.1% of the sample rests with the top ten.

Single viable CD3+CD4+CD8-CD45RO+ cells were sorted as memory CD4+ T cells on a FACSAria II. To determine CMV serostatus, a Roche Elecsys assay was used that detects serum IgG against CMV pp150, pp28, p38 and p52. After thawing, total CD4+ T cells were enriched by positive selection with CD4 magnetic microbeads. The samples came from a separate study whose specific focus was interrogating the CD4+ T cell memory repertoire. Peripheral blood mononuclear cells were isolated and cryopreserved according to standard operating procedures, and serum was kept at -80 degrees C. Staining used CD3-PerCP (BW264/56), CD4-APC (RPA-T4), CD45RO-PE (UCHT1) and CD8-Pacific Orange (3B5) antibodies, with Sytox blue excluding non-viable cells.

Sequenced sample: memory CD4+ T cells from blood. The source is an adult in good health and CMV-seronegative. The V and J genes are TRBV4-3 and TRBJ1-3; 8 nucleotides in the junction match TRBD1. The CDR3 amino acid sequence is: CASSQGLTGAGNTIYF. The DNA sequence is TGCGCCAGCAGCCAGGGGCTGACAGGGGCCGGAAACACCATATATTTT.